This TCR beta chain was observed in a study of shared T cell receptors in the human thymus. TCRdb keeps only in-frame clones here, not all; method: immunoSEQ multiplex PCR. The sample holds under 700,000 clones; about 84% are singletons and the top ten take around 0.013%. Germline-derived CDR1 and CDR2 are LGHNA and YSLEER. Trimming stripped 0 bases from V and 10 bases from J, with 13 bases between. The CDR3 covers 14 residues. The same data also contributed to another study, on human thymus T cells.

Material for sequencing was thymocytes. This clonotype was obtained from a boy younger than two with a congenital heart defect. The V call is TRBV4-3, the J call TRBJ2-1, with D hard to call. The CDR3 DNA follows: TGCGCCAGCAGCCAAGATCGCCGCGGCGAGGAGCAGTTCTTC. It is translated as CASSQDRRGEEQFF.